This TCR beta chain stems from a study of shared clonotypes between healthy human individuals. Germline CDR1 reads MDHEN; CDR2 reads SYDVKM. J lost 5 bases, V lost 5 bases, and 7 bases had no gene match. This CDR3 contains 15 residues. Generated by immunoSEQ multiplex PCR, the TCRdb table keeps only in-frame clones and is missing some. The sample consists of nearly 1 million clones, over 60% of them appearing once. The chain carries TRBV28 and TRBJ2-4, with 9 nucleotides matching TRBD1. The sequencing sample was made of memory CD4+ T cells sorted from blood. Subset defined: CD45RA-negative fraction. This clonotype was obtained from a man between 18 and 35 years old in good health. CDR3 bases: TGTGCCAGCAGTGTCGACTGGACAGGGGAAAACATTCAGTACTTC. It is translated as CASSVDWTGENIQYF.